The sequence of this T cell receptor beta chain was determined in a study of T cells in Graves' hyperthyroidism and ophthalmopathy. Study overall: Before any treatment, at initial diagnosis, peripheral blood was collected.

TCR beta CDR3 regions were amplified from RNA. HTBI primers drove first-round RT-PCR of the TCR CDR3. TCRdb re-called the multiplex PCR reads through MiXCR, storing one row per CDR3 protein. The table includes 400,000 to 600,000 distinct CDR3 sequences, around 20% detected once. The CDR3 consists of 16 residues. V was clipped by 4 bases and J by 1 base, with 17 bases between them. The germline CDR1 and CDR2 sequences are SGDLS and YYNGEE. In its sample, this clonotype was seen many times. The antigen is undetermined. Whole-study results and caveats: Model output signaled ophthalmopathy a median approximately 6.2 months ahead of onset.

Patients aged 18 to 65 had newly diagnosed hyperthyroidism lasting under 2 months. The chain combines TRBV9 with TRBJ1-1, with unresolved D. The TCR comes from a man younger than 30 with Graves' hyperthyroidism. Sequencing input: blood. Written as DNA, the CDR3 is TGTGCCAGCAGCCTCTGGGCATGCACGTGGAACACTGAAGCTTTCTTT. Its protein is CASSLWACTWNTEAFF.